The T cell receptor (beta chain) described here comes from a study of Tregs in tolerant kidney transplant recipients. With 4 bases removed from V and 0 bases from J, the gap between germline ends came to 9 bases. From germline, CDR1 is SQVTM and CDR2 ANQGSEA. There are 13 residues in the CDR3. Some clones are missing from TCRdb's copy, which holds only in-frame ones; the method was immunoSEQ multiplex PCR. Of around 61,000 clones listed, 80% to 90% are singletons. Thawed PBMCs were FACS-sorted into unstimulated CD4+CD25+CD127- regulatory T cells, CD4+CD25- non-regulatory cells, CD4 and CD8 cells. General study results and limits: Tregs expanded with activated donor B cells seemed most donor-specific. Biological reproducibility was not directly addressed, but technical replication error appeared minimal.

In the case of this clone: Its antigen is still unknown.

The receptor was isolated from a human donor in good health. Sequencing was carried out using CD4+ T cells from blood. J is TRBJ1-1 and V is TRBV29-1, with D maybe TRBD1 (5 bases). CDR3 in amino acids: CSVGGVMNTEAFF. The CDR3 coding sequence is TGCAGCGTTGGGGGGGTCATGAACACTGAAGCTTTCTTT. Variable domain in full (rest from reference TRBV29-1 and TRBJ1-1): SAVISQKPSRDICQRGTSLTIQCQVDSQVTMMFWYRQQPGQSLTLIATANQGSEATYESGFVIDKFPISRPNLTFSTLTVSNMSPEDSSIYLCSVGGVMNTEAFFGQGTRLTVV.